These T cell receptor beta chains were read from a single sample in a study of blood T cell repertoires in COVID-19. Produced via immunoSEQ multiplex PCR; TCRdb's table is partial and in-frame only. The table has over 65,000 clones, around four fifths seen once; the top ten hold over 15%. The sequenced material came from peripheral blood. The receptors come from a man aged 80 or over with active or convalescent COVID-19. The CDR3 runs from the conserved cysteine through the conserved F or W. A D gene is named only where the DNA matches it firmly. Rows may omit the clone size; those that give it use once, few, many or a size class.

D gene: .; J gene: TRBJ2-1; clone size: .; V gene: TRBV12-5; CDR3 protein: CASGKHDYNEQFF; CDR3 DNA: TGTGCTAGTGGCAAACACGACTACAATGAGCAGTTCTTC
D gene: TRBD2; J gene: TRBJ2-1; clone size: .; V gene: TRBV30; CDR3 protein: CAWSSSGYNEQFF; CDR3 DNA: TGTGCCTGGAGTTCTAGCGGATACAATGAGCAGTTCTTC
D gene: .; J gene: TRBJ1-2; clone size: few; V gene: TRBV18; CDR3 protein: CASSPLDNYGYTF; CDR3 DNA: TGTGCCAGCTCACCACTAGATAACTATGGCTACACCTTC
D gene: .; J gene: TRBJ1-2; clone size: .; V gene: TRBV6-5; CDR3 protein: CASSPRRGALRGYTF; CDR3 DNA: TGTGCCAGCAGTCCCCGGCGGGGGGCGCTCCGTGGCTACACCTTC
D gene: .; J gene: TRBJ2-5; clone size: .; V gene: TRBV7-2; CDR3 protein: CASRFDRRETQYF; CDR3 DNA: TGTGCCAGCAGATTTGACAGGAGAGAGACCCAGTACTTC
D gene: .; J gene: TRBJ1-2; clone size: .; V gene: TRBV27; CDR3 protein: CASSYVGVGGYGYTF; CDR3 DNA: TGTGCCAGCAGTTACGTCGGGGTGGGTGGCTATGGCTACACCTTC
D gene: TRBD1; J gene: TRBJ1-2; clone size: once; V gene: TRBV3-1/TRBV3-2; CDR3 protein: CASSPSGQGGGYTF; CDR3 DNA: TGTGCCAGCAGCCCCTCCGGACAGGGTGGTGGCTACACCTTC
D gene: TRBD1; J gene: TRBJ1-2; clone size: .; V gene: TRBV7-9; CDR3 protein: CASSLAGQRVYTF; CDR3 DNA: TGTGCCAGCAGCTTAGCGGGACAGAGAGTCTACACCTTC
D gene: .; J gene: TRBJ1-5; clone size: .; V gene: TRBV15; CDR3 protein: CATSSVDPRGNQPQHF; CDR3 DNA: TGTGCCACCAGCAGTGTCGATCCCCGGGGCAATCAGCCCCAGCATTTT
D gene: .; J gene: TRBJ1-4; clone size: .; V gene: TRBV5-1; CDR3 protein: CASSWAPGTNEKLFF; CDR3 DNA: TGCGCCAGCAGCTGGGCGCCAGGCACTAATGAAAAACTGTTTTTT
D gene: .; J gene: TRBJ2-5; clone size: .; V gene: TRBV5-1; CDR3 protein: CASSLVGTTSGQETQYF; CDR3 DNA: TGCGCCAGCAGCTTGGTTGGGACAACGAGCGGCCAAGAGACCCAGTACTTC
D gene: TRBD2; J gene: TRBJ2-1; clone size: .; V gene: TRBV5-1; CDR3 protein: CASSPGLASPPSYNEQFF; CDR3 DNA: TGCGCCAGCAGCCCGGGACTAGCGAGCCCTCCATCCTACAATGAGCAGTTCTTC
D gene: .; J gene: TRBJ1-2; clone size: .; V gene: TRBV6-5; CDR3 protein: CASTQSWTANYGYTF; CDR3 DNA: TGTGCCAGCACTCAAAGCTGGACAGCTAACTATGGCTACACCTTC
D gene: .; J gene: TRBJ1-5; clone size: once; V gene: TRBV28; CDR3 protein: CASSFTRYRDSNQPQHF; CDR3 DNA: TGTGCCAGCAGTTTTACCAGGTACAGGGATAGCAATCAGCCCCAGCATTTT
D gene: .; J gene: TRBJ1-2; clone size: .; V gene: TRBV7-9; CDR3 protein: CASSETANYGYTF; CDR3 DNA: TGTGCCAGCAGCGAGACAGCTAACTATGGCTACACCTTC
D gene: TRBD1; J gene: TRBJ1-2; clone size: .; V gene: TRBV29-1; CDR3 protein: CSVENRGGGYTF; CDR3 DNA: TGCAGCGTTGAAAACAGGGGGGGCGGCTACACCTTC
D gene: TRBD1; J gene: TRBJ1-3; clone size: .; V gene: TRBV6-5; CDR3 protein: CASSQTGTVLRTIYF; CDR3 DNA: TGTGCCAGCAGTCAGACCGGGACAGTCTTGCGAACCATATATTTT
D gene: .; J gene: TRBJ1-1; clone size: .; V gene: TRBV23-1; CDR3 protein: CASSQDSRVMNTEAFF; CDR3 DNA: TGCGCCAGCAGTCAAGACTCCAGGGTCATGAACACTGAAGCTTTCTTT
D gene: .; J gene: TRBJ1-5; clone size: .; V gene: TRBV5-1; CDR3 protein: CASSFHYNQPQHF; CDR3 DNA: TGCGCCAGCAGCTTTCACTACAATCAGCCCCAGCATTTT
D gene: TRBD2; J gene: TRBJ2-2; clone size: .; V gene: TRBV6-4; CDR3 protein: CASRELAGAGGELFF; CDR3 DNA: TGTGCCAGCAGAGAGCTAGCGGGAGCTGGCGGGGAGCTGTTTTTT
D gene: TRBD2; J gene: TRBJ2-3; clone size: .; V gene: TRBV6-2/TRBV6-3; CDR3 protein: CASSYLAGGTWDTQYF; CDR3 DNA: TGTGCCAGCAGTTACCTAGCGGGAGGGACTTGGGATACGCAGTATTTT
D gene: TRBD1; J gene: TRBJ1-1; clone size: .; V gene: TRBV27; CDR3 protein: CASSFLGQGFAFF; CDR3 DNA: TGTGCCAGCAGTTTTTTAGGACAGGGGTTCGCTTTCTTT
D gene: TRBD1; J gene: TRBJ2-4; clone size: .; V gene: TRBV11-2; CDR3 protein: CASSDLGQGKAKNIQYF; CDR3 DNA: TGTGCCAGCAGCGACTTGGGACAGGGAAAAGCCAAAAACATTCAGTACTTC
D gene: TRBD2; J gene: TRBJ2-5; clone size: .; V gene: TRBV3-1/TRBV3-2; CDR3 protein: CASSQVLRGAETQYF; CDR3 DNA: TGTGCCAGCAGCCAAGTGTTGCGGGGGGCGGAGACCCAGTACTTC
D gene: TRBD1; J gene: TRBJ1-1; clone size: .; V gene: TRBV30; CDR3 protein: CAWSVRGRWNTEAFF; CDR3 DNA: TGTGCCTGGAGTGTAAGGGGGCGCTGGAACACTGAAGCTTTCTTT
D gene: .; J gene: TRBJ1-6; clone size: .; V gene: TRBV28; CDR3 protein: CASSFGRGGINSPLHF; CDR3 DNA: TGTGCCAGCAGTTTCGGCAGGGGCGGTATTAATTCACCCCTCCACTTT
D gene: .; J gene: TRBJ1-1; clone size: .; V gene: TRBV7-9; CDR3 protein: CASSSDSDWGNTEAFF; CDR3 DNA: TGTGCCAGCAGCTCAGATTCGGACTGGGGAAACACTGAAGCTTTCTTT
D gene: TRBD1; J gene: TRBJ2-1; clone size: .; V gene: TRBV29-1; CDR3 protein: CSVIPGTGRPLFYEQFF; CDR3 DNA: TGCAGCGTCATCCCGGGGACAGGGCGGCCCCTTTTCTATGAGCAGTTCTTC
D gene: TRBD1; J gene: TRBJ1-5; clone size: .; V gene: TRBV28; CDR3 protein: CASSQDRGIGQPQHF; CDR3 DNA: TGTGCCAGCAGCCAAGACAGGGGAATTGGGCAGCCCCAGCATTTT
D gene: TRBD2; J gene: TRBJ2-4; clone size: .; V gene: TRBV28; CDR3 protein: CASSSQGLAGVDIQYF; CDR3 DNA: TGTGCCAGCAGTTCACAGGGACTAGCGGGGGTTGACATTCAGTACTTC
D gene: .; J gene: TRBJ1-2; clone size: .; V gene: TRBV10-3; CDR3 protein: CAISGGQSYGYTF; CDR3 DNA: TGTGCCATCAGTGGAGGACAGAGCTATGGCTACACCTTC
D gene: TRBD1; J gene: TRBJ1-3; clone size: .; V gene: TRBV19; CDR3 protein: CASRLQGGSGNTIYF; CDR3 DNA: TGTGCCAGTAGGTTACAGGGGGGCTCTGGAAACACCATATATTTT
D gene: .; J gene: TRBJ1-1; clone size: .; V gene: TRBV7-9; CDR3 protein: CASSSRASITEAFF; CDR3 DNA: TGTGCCAGCAGCTCCAGGGCCTCCATCACTGAAGCTTTCTTT
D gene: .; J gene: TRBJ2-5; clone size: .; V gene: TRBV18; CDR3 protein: CASSPNLRETQYF; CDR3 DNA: TGTGCCAGCTCACCTAACCTCAGGGAGACCCAGTACTTC
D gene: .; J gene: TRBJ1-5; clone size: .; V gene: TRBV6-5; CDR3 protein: CASSSRVNQPQHF; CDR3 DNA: TGTGCCAGCAGTTCCAGGGTAAATCAGCCCCAGCATTTT
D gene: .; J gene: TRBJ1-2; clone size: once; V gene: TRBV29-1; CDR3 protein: CSVDPGVTGYRHGYTF; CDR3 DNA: TGCAGCGTTGATCCGGGCGTCACAGGGTACCGCCATGGCTACACCTTC
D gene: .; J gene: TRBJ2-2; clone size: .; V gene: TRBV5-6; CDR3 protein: CASSLPAYADTGELFF; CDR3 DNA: TGTGCCAGCAGCTTGCCTGCCTACGCGGACACCGGGGAGCTGTTTTTT
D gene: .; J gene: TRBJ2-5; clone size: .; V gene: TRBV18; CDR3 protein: CASSPQTGRETQYF; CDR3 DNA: TGTGCCAGCTCACCACAAACAGGGCGGGAGACCCAGTACTTC
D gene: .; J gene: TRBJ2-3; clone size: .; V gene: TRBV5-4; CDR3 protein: CASSLTGTTDTQYF; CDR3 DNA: TGTGCCAGCAGCTTGACAGGGACCACAGATACGCAGTATTTT
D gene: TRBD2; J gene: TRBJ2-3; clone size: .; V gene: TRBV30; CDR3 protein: CACAFRSGRADTQYF; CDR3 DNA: TGTGCCTGCGCGTTTCGTAGCGGGAGGGCGGATACGCAGTATTTT
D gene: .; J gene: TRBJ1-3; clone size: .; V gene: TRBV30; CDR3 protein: CAWKTSSSGNTIYF; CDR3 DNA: TGTGCCTGGAAGACTTCGAGCTCTGGAAACACCATATATTTT
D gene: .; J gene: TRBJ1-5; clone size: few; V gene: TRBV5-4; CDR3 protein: CASSLDQGNQPQHF; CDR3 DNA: TGTGCCAGCAGCTTGGATCAGGGGAATCAGCCCCAGCATTTT
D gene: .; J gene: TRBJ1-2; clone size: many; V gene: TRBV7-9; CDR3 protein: CASSLRGALFSYGYTF; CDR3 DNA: TGTGCCAGCAGCTTACGTGGAGCATTATTTAGCTATGGCTACACCTTC
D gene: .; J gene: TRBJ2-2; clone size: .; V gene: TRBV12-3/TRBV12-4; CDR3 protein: CASSLLETGELFF; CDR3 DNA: TGTGCCAGCAGTTTACTAGAAACCGGGGAGCTGTTTTTT
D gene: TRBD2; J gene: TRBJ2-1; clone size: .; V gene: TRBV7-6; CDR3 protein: CASSLMSGRGDEQFF; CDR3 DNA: TGTGCCAGCAGCTTAATGAGCGGGAGGGGCGATGAGCAGTTCTTC
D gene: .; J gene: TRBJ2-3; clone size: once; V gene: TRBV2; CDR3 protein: CASSGRTDFTDTQYF; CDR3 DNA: TGTGCCAGCAGTGGGAGGACAGACTTCACAGATACGCAGTATTTT
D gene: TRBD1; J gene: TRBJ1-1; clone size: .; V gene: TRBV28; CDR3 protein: CASKSGTANTEAFF; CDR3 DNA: TGTGCCAGCAAATCCGGGACAGCGAACACTGAAGCTTTCTTT
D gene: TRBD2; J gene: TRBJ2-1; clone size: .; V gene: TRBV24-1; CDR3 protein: CATSQGTSGTYEQFF; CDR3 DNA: TGTGCCACATCACAGGGGACTAGCGGGACATATGAGCAGTTCTTC
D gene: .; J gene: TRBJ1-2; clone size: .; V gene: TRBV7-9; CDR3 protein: CASSSDRARGIANYGYTF; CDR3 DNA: TGTGCCAGCAGCTCCGATAGGGCCCGGGGGATAGCTAACTATGGCTACACCTTC
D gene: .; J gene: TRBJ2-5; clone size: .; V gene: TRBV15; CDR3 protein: CATPALSRYQETQYF; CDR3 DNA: TGTGCCACCCCCGCGTTGTCACGCTACCAAGAGACCCAGTACTTC
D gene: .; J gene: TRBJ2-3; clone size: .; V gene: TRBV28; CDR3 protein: CAISRGLSGDTQYF; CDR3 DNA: TGTGCCATATCCAGGGGCCTTTCCGGAGATACGCAGTATTTT
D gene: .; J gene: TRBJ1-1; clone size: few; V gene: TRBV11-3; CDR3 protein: CASSETAFTEAFF; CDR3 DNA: TGTGCCAGCAGCGAAACAGCATTCACTGAAGCTTTCTTT
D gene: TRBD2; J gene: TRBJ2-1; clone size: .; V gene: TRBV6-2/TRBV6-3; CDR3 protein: CASRPQRGPFPSYNEQFF; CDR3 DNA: TGTGCCAGCAGACCTCAGCGGGGGCCATTCCCTTCCTACAATGAGCAGTTCTTC